The clone carrying this T cell receptor (beta chain) was seen ten or more times. The antigen remains undetermined. This record comes from a study of CD8 T cells in ankylosing spondylitis. Overall study results and limits: Characteristic of ankylosing spondylitis blood, it appeared, was a TCR beta motif comprising several highly homologous variants. Previously reported in reactive arthritis synovial fluid and blood were some of the motif variants.

Each TCR beta library was made by quantitative 5'-RACE that incorporated molecular barcodes. Each CDR3 protein is one row after TCRdb ran MiXCR on the 5' RACE reads. In the table there are 800,000 to 900,000 distinct CDR3 sequences, roughly 10% of which are singletons. Deletions cut 5 bases from V and 0 bases from J, with 8 bases between. This CDR3 is built from 13 residues. Germline CDR1 and CDR2: DFQATT and SNEGSKA (reference sequence). The chain is built from TRBV20-1 and TRBJ2-4; D is uncertain. The sequencing input was blood, either unsorted or a sorted T cell fraction (not recorded which). The TCR comes from a male donor with ankylosing spondylitis. The DNA of the CDR3 is TGCAGTGCTGAGGAGAAAGCCAAAAACATTCAGTACTTC. Encoded protein: CSAEEKAKNIQYF.